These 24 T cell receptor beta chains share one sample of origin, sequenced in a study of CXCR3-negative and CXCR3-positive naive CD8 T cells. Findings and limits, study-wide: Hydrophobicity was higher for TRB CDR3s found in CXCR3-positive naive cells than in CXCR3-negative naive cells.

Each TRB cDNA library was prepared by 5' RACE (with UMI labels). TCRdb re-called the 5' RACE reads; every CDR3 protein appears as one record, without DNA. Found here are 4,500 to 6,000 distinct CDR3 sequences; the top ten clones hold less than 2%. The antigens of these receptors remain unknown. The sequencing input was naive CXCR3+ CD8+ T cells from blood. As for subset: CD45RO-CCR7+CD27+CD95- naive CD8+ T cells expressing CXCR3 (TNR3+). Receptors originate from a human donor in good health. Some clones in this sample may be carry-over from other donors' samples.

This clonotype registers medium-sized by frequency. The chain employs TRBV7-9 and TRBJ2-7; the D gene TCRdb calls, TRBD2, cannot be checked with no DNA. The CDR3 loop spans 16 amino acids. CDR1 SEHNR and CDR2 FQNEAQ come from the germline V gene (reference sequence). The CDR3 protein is CASSSSGGRHSYEQYF. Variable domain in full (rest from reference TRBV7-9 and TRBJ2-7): DTGVSQNPRHKITKRGQNVTFRCDPISEHNRLYWYRQTLGQGPEFLTYFQNEAQLEKSRLLSDRFSAERPKGSFSTLEIQRTEQGDSAMYLCASSSSGGRHSYEQYFGPGTRLTVT.

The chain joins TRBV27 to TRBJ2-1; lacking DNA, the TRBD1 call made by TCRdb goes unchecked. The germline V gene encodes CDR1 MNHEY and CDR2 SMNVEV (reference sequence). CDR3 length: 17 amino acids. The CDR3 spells CASSLIFGQGTYNEQFF.

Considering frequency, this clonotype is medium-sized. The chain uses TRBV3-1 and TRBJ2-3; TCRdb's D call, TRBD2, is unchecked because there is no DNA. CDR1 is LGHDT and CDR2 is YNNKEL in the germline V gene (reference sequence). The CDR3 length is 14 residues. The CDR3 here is CASSERDGADTQYF.

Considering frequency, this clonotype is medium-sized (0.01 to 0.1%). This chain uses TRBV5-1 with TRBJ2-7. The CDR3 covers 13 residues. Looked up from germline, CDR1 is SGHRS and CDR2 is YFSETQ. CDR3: CASSLAQEYEQYF.

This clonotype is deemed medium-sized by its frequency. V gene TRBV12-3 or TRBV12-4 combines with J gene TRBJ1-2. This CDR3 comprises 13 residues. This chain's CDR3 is CATRGEGYPGYTF.

CDR3 in amino acids: CSARSQNSYEQYF. V gene TRBV20-1 combines with J gene TRBJ2-7. The CDR3 is 13 amino acids. Germline CDR1 is DFQATT and CDR2 is SNEGSKA (reference sequence).

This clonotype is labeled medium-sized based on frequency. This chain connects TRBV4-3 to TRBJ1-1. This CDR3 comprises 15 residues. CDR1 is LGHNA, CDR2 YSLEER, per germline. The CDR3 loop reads CASSQDHGERDEAFF.

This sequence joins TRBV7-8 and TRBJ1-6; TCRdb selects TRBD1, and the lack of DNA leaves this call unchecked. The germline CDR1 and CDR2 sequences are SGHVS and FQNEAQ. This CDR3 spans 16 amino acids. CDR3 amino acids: CASSLGQGDNNSPLHF.

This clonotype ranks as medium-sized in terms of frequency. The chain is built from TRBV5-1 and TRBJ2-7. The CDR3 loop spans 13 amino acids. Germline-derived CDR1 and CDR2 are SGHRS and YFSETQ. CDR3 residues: CASSLADPYEQYF.

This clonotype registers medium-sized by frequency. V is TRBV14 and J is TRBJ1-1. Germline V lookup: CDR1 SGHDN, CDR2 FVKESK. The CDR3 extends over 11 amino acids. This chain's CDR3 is CASSRGLEAFF.

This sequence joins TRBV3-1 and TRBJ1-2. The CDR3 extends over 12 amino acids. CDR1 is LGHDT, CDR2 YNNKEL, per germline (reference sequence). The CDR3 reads CASSQGGYGYTF.

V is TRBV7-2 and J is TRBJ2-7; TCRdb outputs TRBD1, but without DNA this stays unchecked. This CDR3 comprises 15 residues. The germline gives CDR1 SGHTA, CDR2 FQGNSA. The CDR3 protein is CASSPEGGLTYEQYF.

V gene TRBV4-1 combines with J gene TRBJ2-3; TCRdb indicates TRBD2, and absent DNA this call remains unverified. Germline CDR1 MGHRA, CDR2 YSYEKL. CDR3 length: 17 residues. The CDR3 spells CASSQGFGGPSTDTQYF.

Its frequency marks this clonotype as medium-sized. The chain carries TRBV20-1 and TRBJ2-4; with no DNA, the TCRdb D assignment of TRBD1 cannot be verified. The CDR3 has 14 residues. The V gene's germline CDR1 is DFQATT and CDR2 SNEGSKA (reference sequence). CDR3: CSASEIQGSDIQYF.

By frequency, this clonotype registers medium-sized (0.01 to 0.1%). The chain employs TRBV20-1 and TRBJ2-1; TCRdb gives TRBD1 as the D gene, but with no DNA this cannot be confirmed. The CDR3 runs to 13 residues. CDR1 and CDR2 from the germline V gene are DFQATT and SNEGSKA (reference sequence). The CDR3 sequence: CSARELTGNEQFF.

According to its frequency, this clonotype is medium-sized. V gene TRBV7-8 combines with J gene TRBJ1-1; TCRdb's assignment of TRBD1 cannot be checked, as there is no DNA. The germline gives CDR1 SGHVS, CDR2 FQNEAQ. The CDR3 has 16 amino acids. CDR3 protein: CASSSVPGRQNTEAFF.

The CDR3 sequence is CSVRDRSTYEQYF. V gene TRBV29-1 combines with J gene TRBJ2-7; the D call of TRBD1 rests on TCRdb alone, since no DNA is present to check it. Germline lookup yields CDR1 SQVTM and CDR2 ANQGSEA. This CDR3 region has 13 residues.

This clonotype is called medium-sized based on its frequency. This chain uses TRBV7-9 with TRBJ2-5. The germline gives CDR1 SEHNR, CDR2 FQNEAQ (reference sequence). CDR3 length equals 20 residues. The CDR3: CASSLALILLTDGLQETQYF. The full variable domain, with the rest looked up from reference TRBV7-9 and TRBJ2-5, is DTGVSQNPRHKITKRGQNVTFRCDPISEHNRLYWYRQTLGQGPEFLTYFQNEAQLEKSRLLSDRFSAERPKGSFSTLEIQRTEQGDSAMYLCASSLALILLTDGLQETQYFGPGTRLLVL.

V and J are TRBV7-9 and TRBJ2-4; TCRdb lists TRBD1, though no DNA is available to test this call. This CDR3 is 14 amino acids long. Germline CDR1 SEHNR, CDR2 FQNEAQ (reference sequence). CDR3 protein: CASSHDRAKNIQYF.

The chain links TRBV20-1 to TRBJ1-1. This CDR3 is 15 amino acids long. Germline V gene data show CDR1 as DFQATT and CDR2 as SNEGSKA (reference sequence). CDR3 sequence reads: CSAFQGGRTGTEAFF.

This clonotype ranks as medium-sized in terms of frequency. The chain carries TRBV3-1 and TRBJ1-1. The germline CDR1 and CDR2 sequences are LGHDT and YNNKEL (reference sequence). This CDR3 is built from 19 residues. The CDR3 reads CASSQAIRLARQENTEAFF.

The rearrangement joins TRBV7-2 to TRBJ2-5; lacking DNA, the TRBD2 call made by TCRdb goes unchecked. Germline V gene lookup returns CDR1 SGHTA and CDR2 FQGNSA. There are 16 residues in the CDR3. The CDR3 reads CASSPTLAPGRETQYF. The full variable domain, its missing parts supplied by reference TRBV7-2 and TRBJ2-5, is GAGVSQSPSNKVTEKGKDVELRCDPISGHTALYWYRQSLGQGLEFLIYFQGNSAPDKSGLPSDRFSAERTGGSVSTLTIQRTQQEDSAVYLCASSPTLAPGRETQYFGPGTRLLVL.

CDR3 protein: CSVVSGLNIQYF. This chain links TRBV29-1 with TRBJ2-4. This CDR3 contains 12 residues. Germline CDR1 is SQVTM and CDR2 is ANQGSEA.

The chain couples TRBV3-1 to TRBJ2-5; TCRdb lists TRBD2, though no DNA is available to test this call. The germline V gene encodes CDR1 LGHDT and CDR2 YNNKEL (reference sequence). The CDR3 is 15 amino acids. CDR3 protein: CASSLDYRVGETQYF.